This TCR beta chain came from a study of control samples from healthy donors and cancer patients. The V gene lost 3 bases and the J gene lost 1 base, with 17 bases spanning the gap. This CDR3 comprises 16 residues. The V gene's germline CDR1 is DFQATT and CDR2 SNEGSKA (reference sequence). Method: immunoSEQ multiplex PCR; TCRdb's copy keeps in-frame clones and lacks some. This table holds roughly 170,000 clones, 90% to 95% found once. This clone was detected once. This chain joins TRBV20-1 and TRBJ2-3; D is perhaps TRBD2 (5 bases). The clonotype was recovered from a woman aged 18-29 years in good health. Specimen: blood. The CDR3 DNA follows: TGCAGTGCTAGTGTCGGTCTGGCGGGTCGCACAGATACGCAGTATTTT. It yields the protein CSASVGLAGRTDTQYF.